These T cell receptor beta chains were read from a single sample in a study of cytomegalovirus exposure and HLA in healthy donors. Clones were read by immunoSEQ multiplex PCR, and TCRdb kept only the in-frame ones, dropping some. The repertoire holds about 150,000 clones, with around 80% as singletons. What was sequenced was PBMCs. The source is a woman aged 30 to 39 in good health and CMV-seropositive. CDR3s include the opening cysteine and the closing phenylalanine or tryptophan.

j_gene | v_gene | CDR3aa
TRBJ1-2 | TRBV11-2 | CASSTDSHYGYTF
TRBJ1-1 | TRBV28 | CASSPPVGLQTEAFF
TRBJ1-2 | TRBV6-4 | CASSPGQGPYGYTF
TRBJ1-4 | TRBV6-5 | CASSYGGRGDEKLFF
TRBJ1-2 | TRBV28 | CASSLEVSGGPSNYGYTF
TRBJ1-5 | TRBV6-1 | CACSGTENQPQHF
TRBJ2-7 | TRBV7-9 | CASSLGELALSYEQYF
TRBJ2-3 | TRBV5-4 | CASSLVLAGSRGTDTQYF
TRBJ2-7 | TRBV7-9 | CASRYDRDKIMGEQYF
TRBJ2-1 | TRBV6-4 | CASSPLAGGREQFF
TRBJ2-7 | TRBV5-4 | CASSFTSGSFYEQYF
TRBJ2-7 | TRBV10-3 | CAIRGLGSYEQYF
TRBJ1-4 | TRBV5-1 | CASTLTSTNEKLFF
TRBJ2-1 | TRBV5-1 | CASSAVAGRPYNEQFF
TRBJ2-7 | TRBV6-1 | CASSEPALTGGPYEQYF
TRBJ2-3 | TRBV25-1 | CASSEGSRTDTQYF
TRBJ2-3 | TRBV5-1 | CASSLRNSGASTDTQYF
TRBJ2-3 | TRBV6-4 | CASSEHPSYEGDTQYF
TRBJ2-7 | TRBV18 | CASSPRTGSKSSYEQYF
TRBJ1-5 | TRBV7-8 | CASSLALGVSNQPQHF
TRBJ2-7 | TRBV11-3 | CASSLVAGGNLAYEQYF
TRBJ2-7 | TRBV5-1 | CASRLSYQGYEQYF
TRBJ1-2 | TRBV5-6 | CASSFDRKKTDYTF
TRBJ1-1 | TRBV6-6 | CASSLFNTEAFF
TRBJ1-5 | TRBV6-1 | CASSHSGYDQPQHF
TRBJ1-5 | TRBV7-9 | CASSGDTGNTQPQHF
TRBJ2-7 | TRBV11-3 | CASSLDRGASGF
TRBJ1-3 | TRBV5-1 | CASRRDLSSGNTIYF
TRBJ2-7 | TRBV5-1 | CASSKDSYEQYF
TRBJ2-7 | TRBV11-3 | CASSSPTSGRWEQYF
TRBJ2-3 | TRBV20-1 | CSATIGDTQYF
TRBJ2-5 | TRBV6-5 | CASIPGQQNEETQYF
TRBJ2-4 | TRBV7-2 | CASSLAVGGRAKNIQYF
TRBJ2-6 | TRBV2 | CASSGGAPSGANVLTF
TRBJ2-7 | TRBV11-3 | CASSLDPPEQYF
TRBJ1-4 | TRBV18 | CASSPEIQVNEKLFF
TRBJ2-7 | TRBV2 | CASSAWTGTEQYF
TRBJ2-3 | TRBV6-5 | CASSSAGGNTDTQYF
TRBJ2-5 | TRBV10-3 | CAISAGVSETQYF
TRBJ1-1 | TRBV28 | CAGRTLDRYTEAFF
TRBJ1-3 | TRBV6-5 | CASTSTGVGNTIYF
TRBJ2-5 | TRBV11-2 | CASSILAGETRETQYF
TRBJ2-7 | TRBV13 | CASSPREGIYEQYF
TRBJ2-3 | TRBV7-8 | CASTAPARTSETTDTQYF
TRBJ1-2 | TRBV6-1 | CASSISGTSNYGYTF
TRBJ2-5 | TRBV19 | CASSLPGLVARETQYF
TRBJ2-3 | TRBV5-4 | CASSLAIDTQYF
TRBJ2-3 | TRBV12-5 | CASARGGVTDTQYF
TRBJ2-3 | TRBV5-1 | CASSLALGGQNTDTQYF
TRBJ2-3 | TRBV10-1 | CASSDPGLAGPRGSTDTQYF